Listed below are T cell receptor beta chains from one sample, sequenced in a study of lymphopenia after photon versus proton radiotherapy. Only in-frame clones appear in the TCRdb table, and some are missing; sequencing was by immunoSEQ multiplex PCR. The table has just over 40,000 clones, 86% seen once. Source: peripheral blood, taken from a patient treated with proton-based radiotherapy. Receptors were obtained from a woman in her 70s with pancreatic cancer. Some clones in this sample may be carry-over from other donors' samples. Each CDR3 is given with its conserved first and last residue. D genes are given only for firm matches. Only some rows state a clone size, as once, few, many or a class for expanded clones.

V gene	D gene	clone size	J gene	CDR3 protein	CDR3 DNA
TRBV29-1	-	-	TRBJ2-3	CSVETVGTDTQYF	TGCAGCGTTGAGACCGTGGGTACAGATACGCAGTATTTT
TRBV6-1	-	-	TRBJ1-4	CASSEGNSLNEKLFF	TGTGCCAGCAGTGAAGGGAACAGCCTAAATGAAAAACTGTTTTTT
TRBV19	-	-	TRBJ2-1	CASSIGRGIHEQFF	TGTGCCAGTAGTATAGGTCGCGGGATACATGAGCAGTTCTTC
TRBV28	TRBD1	once	TRBJ1-5	CASSFPPGTGRPISNQPQHF	TGTGCCAGCAGTTTCCCCCCCGGGACAGGGCGACCAATTAGCAATCAGCCCCAGCATTTT
TRBV11-2	TRBD2	-	TRBJ2-3	CASSARPSGSTDTQYF	TGTGCCAGCAGTGCCCGCCCTAGCGGGTCCACAGATACGCAGTATTTT
TRBV19	-	-	TRBJ1-4	CASSIDQGDIKLFF	TGTGCCAGTAGTATAGATCAAGGGGATATAAAACTGTTTTTT
TRBV7-6	-	-	TRBJ1-1	CASSLVAGAKNTEAFF	TGTGCCAGCAGCTTAGTTGCGGGGGCGAAGAACACTGAAGCTTTCTTT
TRBV27	TRBD2	-	TRBJ2-7	CASSLLGLAGHEQYF	TGTGCCAGCAGTTTATTGGGACTAGCGGGTCACGAGCAGTACTTC
TRBV5-1	-	-	TRBJ1-4	CASSFRFATNEKLFF	TGCGCCAGCAGCTTCAGATTTGCAACTAATGAAAAACTGTTTTTT
TRBV4-3	TRBD1	few	TRBJ1-1	CASSWGQGSTEAFF	TGCGCCAGCAGCTGGGGACAGGGGAGTACTGAAGCTTTCTTT
TRBV18	TRBD1	-	TRBJ1-2	CASSQGAENYGYTF	TGTGCCAGCTCACAGGGGGCCGAGAACTATGGCTACACCTTC
TRBV9	TRBD1	-	TRBJ2-7	CASSATGVSEQYF	TGTGCCAGCAGCGCCACAGGGGTCTCCGAGCAGTACTTC
TRBV28	-	-	TRBJ2-4	CASSPSLGGIQYF	TGTGCCAGCAGTCCTTCACTCGGTGGCATTCAGTACTTC
TRBV19	TRBD1	-	TRBJ1-1	CASSIPRDRGNRNTEAFF	TGTGCCAGTAGTATCCCCCGGGACAGGGGCAATCGGAACACTGAAGCTTTCTTT
TRBV11-2	TRBD1	few	TRBJ2-7	CASSLGDSRSSYEQYF	TGTGCCAGCAGCTTAGGGGACAGCAGGAGCTCCTACGAGCAGTACTTC
TRBV30	TRBD1	-	TRBJ2-5	CAWRPGQGQETQYF	TGTGCCTGGAGACCGGGACAGGGTCAAGAGACCCAGTACTTC
TRBV29-1	TRBD2	-	TRBJ2-3	CSVEDSSGRTDTQYF	TGCAGCGTTGAAGACTCTAGCGGGAGAACAGATACGCAGTATTTT
TRBV5-1	-	-	TRBJ1-2	CASSAAAQDGYTF	TGCGCCAGCAGCGCCGCGGCCCAAGATGGCTACACCTTC
TRBV7-9	TRBD2	-	TRBJ2-5	CASSLVNWLAEETQYF	TGTGCCAGCAGCTTAGTTAACTGGCTAGCGGAAGAGACCCAGTACTTC
TRBV28	-	-	TRBJ1-6	CASSFGNSPLHF	TGTGCCAGCAGTTTCGGGAATTCACCCCTCCACTTT
TRBV7-8	TRBD2	once	TRBJ2-5	CASSLALLAGETQYF	TGTGCCAGCAGCTTAGCCTTACTAGCGGGAGAGACCCAGTACTTC
TRBV2	TRBD1	-	TRBJ2-7	CASSPDRDWEQYF	TGTGCCAGCAGTCCTGACAGGGATTGGGAGCAGTACTTC
TRBV5-5	-	-	TRBJ2-7	CASSPQGLIYEQYF	TGTGCCAGCAGCCCGCAAGGCTTAATCTACGAGCAGTACTTC
TRBV7-8	-	few	TRBJ1-6	CASSLRGVASPLHF	TGTGCCAGCAGCTTGAGGGGCGTTGCTTCACCCCTCCACTTT
TRBV7-3	TRBD1	once	TRBJ2-5	CASSPRGGQGETQYF	TGTGCCAGCAGCCCACGGGGCGGACAGGGGGAGACCCAGTACTTC
TRBV5-1	-	-	TRBJ1-1	CASSYVGTMNTEAFF	TGCGCCAGCAGCTACGTCGGGACCATGAACACTGAAGCTTTCTTT
TRBV30	-	-	TRBJ1-5	CAWSMVVGQPQHF	TGTGCCTGGAGTATGGTGGTCGGCCAGCCCCAGCATTTT
TRBV18	TRBD1	few	TRBJ2-4	CASSPTGVVAKNIQYF	TGTGCCAGCTCACCTACAGGGGTGGTCGCCAAAAACATTCAGTACTTC
TRBV28	-	-	TRBJ2-5	CASSFSGRETQYF	TGTGCCAGCAGTTTCTCTGGGAGAGAGACCCAGTACTTC
TRBV13	-	-	TRBJ1-1	CASSLGFKREGEAFF	TGTGCCAGCAGCTTAGGCTTCAAAAGGGAAGGTGAAGCTTTCTTT
TRBV28	-	-	TRBJ1-4	CASSLYRGSTNEKLFF	TGTGCCAGCAGTTTATATCGTGGATCTACTAATGAAAAACTGTTTTTT
TRBV7-2	-	-	TRBJ2-7	CASSLGAILAYEQYF	TGTGCCAGCAGCTTAGGCGCTATTTTAGCCTACGAGCAGTACTTC
TRBV30	TRBD1	-	TRBJ2-7	CAVDRGTGGVGQYF	TGTGCCGTGGATCGCGGGACAGGGGGAGTCGGGCAGTACTTC
TRBV9	TRBD2	-	TRBJ2-1	CASSVGGSSNNEQFF	TGTGCCAGCAGCGTGGGCGGGAGTTCGAACAATGAGCAGTTCTTC
TRBV28	-	-	TRBJ1-4	CASSSVVGNEKLFF	TGTGCCAGCAGTTCCGTTGTGGGGAATGAAAAACTGTTTTTT
TRBV2	-	-	TRBJ1-4	CATREEENEKLFF	TGTGCCACCCGGGAGGAGGAGAATGAAAAACTGTTTTTT
TRBV7-2	-	-	TRBJ1-1	CASRTNPNTEAFF	TGTGCCAGCCGAACCAACCCCAACACTGAAGCTTTCTTT
TRBV6-1	TRBD2	few	TRBJ2-2	CASSERGLAGPGNTGELFF	TGTGCCAGCAGTGAAAGAGGGCTAGCGGGACCGGGGAACACCGGGGAGCTGTTTTTT
TRBV11-2	TRBD1	-	TRBJ1-6	CASSFGQGDSPLHF	TGTGCCAGCAGCTTCGGACAGGGGGATTCACCCCTCCACTTT
TRBV11-2	TRBD1	-	TRBJ2-1	CASSGPGTGSSSYNEQFF	TGTGCCAGCAGCGGTCCCGGGACAGGGTCGAGCTCCTACAATGAGCAGTTCTTC
TRBV11-2	TRBD2	-	TRBJ2-1	CASSLPRTSGSLWEFF	TGTGCCAGCAGCTTACCCCGGACTAGCGGGAGCCTCTGGGAGTTCTTC
TRBV5-4	-	-	TRBJ2-7	CASSLIEGSVSSYEQYF	TGTGCCAGCAGCTTGATAGAGGGTAGCGTAAGCTCCTACGAGCAGTACTTC
TRBV11-3	-	-	TRBJ2-7	CASSLGASYEQYF	TGTGCCAGCAGCTTAGGGGCCTCCTACGAGCAGTACTTC
TRBV19	-	-	TRBJ1-2	CASSIRDGANYGHTF	TGTGCCAGTAGTATCCGGGACGGAGCTAACTATGGCCACACCTTC
TRBV28	-	-	TRBJ2-4	CASLENLAKNIQYF	TGTGCCAGCCTTGAGAATCTAGCCAAAAACATTCAGTACTTC
TRBV28	-	-	TRBJ1-2	CASSQWEGGGYTF	TGTGCCAGCAGTCAATGGGAGGGTGGCGGCTACACCTTC
TRBV6-6	TRBD1	-	TRBJ1-4	CASSLGTANEKLFF	TGTGCCAGCAGCCTAGGGACAGCTAATGAAAAACTGTTTTTT
TRBV5-6	-	-	TRBJ2-7	CASSLSSSSYEQYF	TGTGCCAGCAGCTTGAGCAGTAGCTCCTACGAGCAATACTTC
TRBV28	-	-	TRBJ2-1	CASSFERVYNEQFF	TGTGCCAGCAGTTTTGAGCGGGTCTACAATGAGCAGTTCTTC
TRBV30	TRBD1	once	TRBJ2-3	CAWSTPGQGATDTQYF	TGTGCCTGGAGTACCCCGGGACAGGGGGCAACAGATACGCAGTATTTT
TRBV5-4	TRBD2	-	TRBJ2-1	CASGTSGSDEQFF	TGTGCCAGCGGGACTAGCGGGAGCGATGAGCAGTTCTTC
TRBV29-1	-	-	TRBJ1-5	CSARQGFGNQPQHF	TGCAGCGCCCGGCAGGGGTTCGGCAATCAGCCCCAGCATTTT
TRBV27	-	-	TRBJ1-3	CASSPLSGNTIYF	TGTGCCAGCAGCCCCTTGTCCGGAAACACCATATATTTT
TRBV28	-	-	TRBJ2-7	CASSSYAYEQYF	TGTGCCAGCAGTTCATACGCCTACGAGCAGTACTTC
TRBV27	TRBD2	once	TRBJ2-1	CASSLKLAGGPRNEQFF	TGTGCCAGCAGTTTAAAACTAGCGGGAGGACCTAGGAATGAGCAGTTCTTC